What follows are 21 T cell receptor beta chains derived from one specimen sequenced in a study of blood T cell repertoires in COVID-19. Some clones are missing from TCRdb's copy, which holds only in-frame ones; the method was immunoSEQ multiplex PCR. The data show 110,000 or so clones, 71% seen once. The sample comprised peripheral blood. The receptors here all came from a woman aged 35 to 49 with acute or convalescent COVID-19.

The count of this clone is one. The CDR3 region is CASSIGTGQETQYF. The CDR3 nucleotides read TGTGCCAGTAGTATAGGTACAGGCCAAGAGACCCAGTACTTC. The chain combines TRBV19 with TRBJ2-5; weak D call: TRBD1 (5 bases). The CDR3 covers 14 residues. CDR1 and CDR2 from the germline V gene are LNHDA and SQIVND (reference sequence). V was trimmed by 1 base and J by 1 base, leaving 7 bases between them.

V and J are TRBV28 and TRBJ1-2, with 7 bases aligning to TRBD1. Germline CDR1 MDHEN, CDR2 SYDVKM. This CDR3 is 16 amino acids long. Trimming removed 4 bases from V and 0 bases from J; junction bases left unmatched: 8. This chain's CDR3 is CASSSPAGTANYGYTF. As DNA, the CDR3 is TGTGCCAGCAGTTCCCCCGCCGGGACAGCTAACTATGGCTACACCTTC.

In this sample, this clone turned up many times. The chain couples TRBV7-6 to TRBJ2-5; tentatively, D is TRBD2 (5 bases). The V end was cut by 5 bases, the J end by 3 bases, with 16 bases between. The germline CDR1 and CDR2 sequences are SGHVS and FNYEAQ. CDR3 length: 15 amino acids. CDR3 sequence: CASSHTAPGKETQYF. Written as DNA, the CDR3 is TGTGCCAGCAGCCACACTGCACCGGGGAAAGAGACCCAGTACTTC.

J is TRBJ1-6 and V is TRBV6-5, with TRBD1 identical over 9 bases. Trimming cost V 7 bases and J 17 bases; bases outside gene matches: 15. Germline V gene data show CDR1 as MNHEY and CDR2 as SVGAGI. The CDR3 consists of 14 residues. The CDR3 loop reads CASKEGTGLNGVHF. CDR3 coding DNA: TGTGCCAGCAAGGAGGGGACAGGGTTAAATGGGGTCCACTTT.

Of note for this clone: Other nucleotide sequences in the sample specify the same CDR3. The chain employs TRBV3-1 (or the pseudogene TRBV3-2) and TRBJ2-7, with no clear D. Trimming pared 4 bases from V and 0 bases from J, leaving 4 bases between. The CDR3 consists of 12 residues. Germline lookup yields CDR1 LGHDT and CDR2 YNNKEL (reference sequence). This chain's CDR3 is CASSRLSYEQYF. The CDR3 DNA reads as TGTGCCAGCAGCCGTCTCTCCTACGAGCAGTACTTC.

This chain uses TRBV30 with TRBJ2-3; 10 positions agree with TRBD2. V lost 1 base to trimming and J lost 2 bases; unmatched junction nucleotides: 12. The CDR3 sequence is 18 residues long. Germline V gives CDR1 GTSNPN, CDR2 SVGIG (reference sequence). The CDR3 is CAWSEPLLSGGVTDTQYF. In nucleotides, the CDR3 is TGTGCCTGGAGTGAACCTCTCTTGAGCGGGGGGGTCACAGATACGCAGTATTTT.

The V gene is TRBV27, the J gene TRBJ1-1, with 8 nucleotides matching TRBD1. Germline V gene lookup returns CDR1 MNHEY and CDR2 SMNVEV (reference sequence). This CDR3 has 15 amino acids. The trim removed 3 bases at V and 5 bases at J, leaving 8 bases unmatched. Written as DNA, the CDR3 is TGTGCCAGCAGTTTTTCCGGGACAGGTCGGACTGAAGCTTTCTTT. This encodes CASSFSGTGRTEAFF.

The chain uses TRBV28 and TRBJ2-4; 8 bases agree with TRBD1. The CDR3 covers 18 residues. CDR1 is MDHEN, CDR2 SYDVKM, per germline. The J segment lost 0 bases and the V segment lost 6 bases, leaving 13 bases of the junction unmatched. The chain's CDR3 is CASRNRDRRNLAKNIQYF. The CDR3 region has the DNA TGTGCCAGCAGAAACCGGGACAGGCGGAATTTAGCCAAAAACATTCAGTACTTC.

This clone was counted many times. This sequence joins TRBV2 and TRBJ2-3, with 7 bases aligning to TRBD1. The CDR3 has 15 residues. Per the germline V gene, CDR1 is SNHLY and CDR2 is FYNNEI. V was pared by 3 bases and J by 0 bases, with 3 bases of the junction left unmatched. As DNA, the CDR3 is TGTGCCAGCAGTGACGGGACAGAGAGCACAGATACGCAGTATTTT. Translation gives CASSDGTESTDTQYF.

This clone was seen only a few times. CDR3 sequence (DNA): TGTGCCAGCAGTCCTAGAAGGGAGACCCAGTACTTC. This encodes CASSPRRETQYF. The chain has TRBV12-3 or TRBV12-4 and TRBJ2-5; D uncertain. The length of the CDR3 is 12 residues. V lost 5 bases and J 5 bases, leaving 9 bases between the germline ends.

This chain uses TRBV5-1 with TRBJ1-1; D ambiguous. Germline CDR1 reads SGHRS; CDR2 reads YFSETQ. This CDR3 is 14 amino acids long. V was shortened by 0 bases and J by 6 bases, with 12 bases between the two germline ends. As DNA, the CDR3 is TGCGCCAGCAGCTTGGATTGGATCAGCGCTGAAGCTTTCTTT. Residues: CASSLDWISAEAFF.

This clone came up a few times. The chain is built from TRBV9 and TRBJ2-3; 9 bases line up with TRBD1. The germline V gene has CDR1 SGDLS and CDR2 YYNGEE. CDR3 length equals 16 residues. Germline trimming cut 0 bases from V and 2 bases from J; bases unmatched to any gene: 4. The CDR3 DNA reads as TGTGCCAGCAGCGTAGGGGGACAGGGAATCACAGATACGCAGTATTTT. This gives the protein CASSVGGQGITDTQYF.

This clone was recorded once. The DNA for the CDR3 is TGTGCCAGCAGTGCCAGGCGAGGGTACAATGAGCAGTTCTTC. It codes for CASSARRGYNEQFF. This rearrangement joins TRBV25-1 to TRBJ2-1, with a weak D call TRBD2 (5 bases). The CDR3 consists of 14 residues. V was pared by 4 bases and J by 4 bases, with 11 bases between. Germline V CDR1 and CDR2: MGHDK, SYGVNS.

This clone was picked up a small number of times. The CDR3 is CASNKEQGATEAFF. CDR3 bases: TGCGCCAGCAACAAGGAGCAGGGTGCCACTGAAGCTTTCTTT. The V and J genes are TRBV5-1 and TRBJ1-1, with D possibly TRBD1 on 5 matching bases. V was cut by 6 bases and J by 4 bases, with 16 bases left in between. The CDR3 has 14 amino acids. The germline CDR1 and CDR2 sequences are SGHRS and YFSETQ.

The gene calls are TRBV7-2 and TRBJ2-5; D is perhaps TRBD1 (6 bases). V lost 0 bases and J 5 bases, leaving 13 bases between the germline ends. CDR1 is SGHTA, CDR2 FQGNSA, per germline. This CDR3 contains 15 residues. The CDR3 sequence is CASSLAGAPTETQYF. The CDR3 nucleotides are TGTGCCAGCAGCTTAGCGGGGGCCCCGACGGAGACCCAGTACTTC.

The chain is built from TRBV19 and TRBJ2-1; 7 bases align to TRBD1. The CDR3 has 14 residues. V was clipped by 6 bases and J by 6 bases; unmatched bases: 8. Germline CDR1 is LNHDA and CDR2 is SQIVND (reference sequence). The CDR3 reads CASRKNRQGNEQFF. The CDR3 nucleotides read TGTGCCAGTAGAAAGAATAGACAGGGCAATGAGCAGTTCTTC.

The J gene is TRBJ1-2, the V gene TRBV30; D unresolved. With 0 bases removed from V and 8 bases from J, the gap between germline ends came to 10 bases. This CDR3 has 12 residues. In germline, CDR1 is GTSNPN, CDR2 SVGIG (reference sequence). CDR3 in DNA: TGTGCCTGGAGTGTACAGCCATCCGGCTACACCTTC. Residues: CAWSVQPSGYTF.

This chain connects TRBV5-4 to TRBJ2-2; perhaps TRBD2 as D (6 bases). Germline assignment: CDR1 SGHNT and CDR2 YYREEE (reference sequence). This CDR3 contains 15 residues. V lost 4 bases and J 0 bases, leaving 10 bases between the germline ends. The CDR3 DNA reads TGTGCCAGCAGCCCTGGACTACCGAACACCGGGGAGCTGTTTTTT. Translation: CASSPGLPNTGELFF.

The count of this clone is one. The chain couples TRBV6-5 to TRBJ2-5; a possible D gene is TRBD1 (6 bases). Trimming removed 6 bases from V and 2 bases from J, with 13 bases in between. The CDR3 is made up of 14 amino acids. The germline CDR1 and CDR2 sequences are MNHEY and SVGAGI. The CDR3 DNA reads as TGTGCCAGCAGCCAACGCACAGGGCAAGAGACCCAGTACTTC. Translating it yields CASSQRTGQETQYF.

The gene calls are TRBV30 and TRBJ1-1; 8 positions match TRBD1. There are 14 residues in the CDR3. The junction had 4 bases not matched to a gene; V was cut back by 0 bases and J by 4 bases. CDR1 and CDR2 (germline): GTSNPN, SVGIG (reference sequence). CDR3 DNA sequence: TGTGCCTGGAGTGTACAGGGGGGGAGCACTGAAGCTTTCTTT. This encodes CAWSVQGGSTEAFF. Using reference TRBV30 and TRBJ1-1 for the parts outside the CDR3, the full variable domain is SQTIHQWPATLVQPVGSPLSLECTVEGTSNPNLYWYRQAAGRGLQLLFYSVGIGQISSEVPQNLSASRPQDRQFILSSKKLLLSDSGFYLCAWSVQGGSTEAFFGQGTRLTVV.

This clone was counted many times. The chain employs TRBV6-5 and TRBJ2-1, with a possible D match to TRBD1 (5 bases). Germline V gene lookup returns CDR1 MNHEY and CDR2 SVGAGI. The CDR3 consists of 14 residues. The V and J ends lost 6 bases and 7 bases respectively, with 16 bases between them. The CDR3 sequence is CASSSFGARNEQFF. In DNA, the CDR3 is TGTGCCAGCAGCTCCTTTGGGGCGAGAAATGAGCAGTTCTTC.